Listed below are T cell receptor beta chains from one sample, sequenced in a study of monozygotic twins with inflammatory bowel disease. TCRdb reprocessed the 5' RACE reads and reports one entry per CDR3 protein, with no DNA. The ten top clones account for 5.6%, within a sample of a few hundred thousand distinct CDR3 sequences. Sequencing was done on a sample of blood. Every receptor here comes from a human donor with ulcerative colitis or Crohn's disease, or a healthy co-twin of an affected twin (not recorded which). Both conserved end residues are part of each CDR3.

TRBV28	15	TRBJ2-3	CASTTIGGSTDTQYF
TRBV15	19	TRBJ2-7	CATSRDPSPGTGSSYEQYF
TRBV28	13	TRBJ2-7	CASRRTDTYEQYF
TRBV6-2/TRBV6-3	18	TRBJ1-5	CASSYSISGLGPNQPQHF
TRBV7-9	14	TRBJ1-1	CASSLETGEREAFF
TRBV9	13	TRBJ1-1	CASSVATGGVAFF
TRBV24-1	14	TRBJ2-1	CATSVGDPYNEQFF
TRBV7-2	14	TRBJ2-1	CASSIKSSYNEQFF
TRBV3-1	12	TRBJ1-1	CASSQAGSEAFF
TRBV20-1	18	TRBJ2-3	CSAAGQGIQRMITDTQYF
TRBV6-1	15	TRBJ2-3	CASSEGGRITDTQYF
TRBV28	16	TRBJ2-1	CASSTLAGGSYNEQFF
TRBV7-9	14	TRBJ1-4	CASLRFGGDEKLFF
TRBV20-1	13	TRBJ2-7	CTAKRDISYEQYF
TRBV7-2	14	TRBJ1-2	CASSKDRGGVGYTF
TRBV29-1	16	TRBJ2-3	CSVERTSGVSGDTQYF
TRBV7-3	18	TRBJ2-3	CASSLNSPRHTGTDTQYF
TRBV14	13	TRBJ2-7	CASSLRQVYEQYF
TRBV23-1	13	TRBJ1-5	CARSLRGDQPQHF
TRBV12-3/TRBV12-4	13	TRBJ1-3	CASSQGSGNTIYF
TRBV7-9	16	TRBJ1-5	CASNPLGGYSNQPQHF
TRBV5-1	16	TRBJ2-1	CASSLGGFGQYNEQFF
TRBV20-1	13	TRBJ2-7	CSAGRDRVYEQYF
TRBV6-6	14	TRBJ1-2	CASEPDRAIGGYTF
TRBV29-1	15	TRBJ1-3	CSVLGSSRSVNTIYF
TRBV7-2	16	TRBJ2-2	CASSLVGVLAPGELFF
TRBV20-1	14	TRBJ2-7	CSALSGDRGYEQYF
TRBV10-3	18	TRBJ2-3	CAISRGGRPERSTDTQYF
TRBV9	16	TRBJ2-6	CASRGIRVRGANVLTF
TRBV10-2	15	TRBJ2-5	CASSEPNRIQETQYF
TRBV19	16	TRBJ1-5	CASRDRSAMRVSPQHF
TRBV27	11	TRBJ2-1	CASPQRAAQFF
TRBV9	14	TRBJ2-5	CASSVTSGQETQYF
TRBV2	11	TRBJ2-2	CASREGGELFF